This TCR beta chain was identified during a study of T-cell memory formation after mild COVID-19 (TCRdb year 2021). Regarding the research as a whole: Most TCR sequence clusters were specific to one of the two donors. T-cell clones expanding and contracting after mild COVID-19 in a couple of donors were tracked by longitudinal TCRalpha and TCRbeta repertoire sequencing. The cohort was made up of two young adult volunteers, one female and one male, who were previously healthy.

From the germline V gene, CDR1 is MGHRA and CDR2 is YSYEKL. The CDR3, cysteine through phenylalanine, is 12 amino acids long. Just the 36-base CDR3 DNA is kept, in frame starting at base 1. From V the trimming removes 5 bases and from J it removes 6 bases, while the gene matches leave 3 bases of the junction unaccounted for. The listed sequencing device is Illumina NovaSeq 6000. Using 5'RACE with constant-segment primers, TCRalpha and TCRbeta cDNA libraries were constructed, with sample barcodes and unique molecular identifiers added in the process. Trizol reagent was used to extract RNA from every sample. Library amplification was performed in two PCR steps, and a second sample barcode and Illumina TruSeq adapters were introduced in the second step. Sequencing of libraries was performed on an Illumina NovaSeq with 2 x 150 bp paired-end reads. The original pipeline was this. Reads were demultiplexed and collapsed into UMI-guided consensus sequences with migec v1.2.7. With mixcr v2.1.11, UMI consensuses were aligned to TRA and TRB V and J templates and assembled into clonotypes. A clonotype was counted as expanded or contracted only if both edgeR and NoisET called the change significant, with noise models trained on biological replicates. For edgeR calls, a false discovery rate-adjusted p below 0.01 and a log2 fold-change threshold of 1 were applied. As an exploratory analysis of dynamics, PCA with hierarchical clustering was applied to max-normalized trajectories of the 1000 most abundant clonotypes. The CD4 or CD8 phenotype of responding clones was assigned using the separately sequenced CD4+ and CD8+ repertoires. Through fastp at Q25 and MiXCR, TCRdb rebuilt clones from the public reads, retaining in-frame beta chains. Each CDR3 protein gets just one entry, which takes the most common genes and DNA from the rows behind it. The V and J calls and clone size are TCRdb's, not the authors'. Recorded for this sample are around 440,000 distinct CDR3 sequences; 15% to 20% of them occurred a single time. Roughly an eighth of the sample comes from the top ten.

Points on this clonotype: Its cognate antigen has yet to be identified. No base-level quality is on record; no much larger clone is a single base apart.

Study-level results and caveats: Contracting CD4+ clones were located mainly in the CM and EM memory subsets, whereas CD8+ clones were found to be enriched in EMRA. Some responding clones were found in pre-infection memory, which suggests that pre-existing cross-reactive memory T cells took part in the SARS-CoV-2 response. Clones that contracted from day 15 to 85 showed balanced CD4/CD8 phenotypes, whereas a second wave of clones that expanded from day 15 to 37 leaned towards CD4+. Only a couple of mild cases were covered by the study, and larger cohorts that include severe cases with pre-infection samples were considered necessary. SARS-CoV-2 specificity of the second-wave clones peaking on day 37 was not confirmed.

Ficoll-Paque density gradient centrifugation was the method used to isolate PBMCs. Sequenced: PBMCs or a T cell subset sorted from them (not recorded which). The chain uses TRBV4-1 and TRBJ1-2, and 7 junctional nucleotides match TRBD1. This receptor was identified in an adult woman who had mild COVID-19 (a few samples of this study predate the infection). The sample titles of this study are shuffled in the database, so cell type and time point are left out; the donor was told from shared clones. The DNA sequence is TGCGCCAGCAGCGGACAGGAGGATGGCTACACCTTC. It specifies CASSGQEDGYTF.